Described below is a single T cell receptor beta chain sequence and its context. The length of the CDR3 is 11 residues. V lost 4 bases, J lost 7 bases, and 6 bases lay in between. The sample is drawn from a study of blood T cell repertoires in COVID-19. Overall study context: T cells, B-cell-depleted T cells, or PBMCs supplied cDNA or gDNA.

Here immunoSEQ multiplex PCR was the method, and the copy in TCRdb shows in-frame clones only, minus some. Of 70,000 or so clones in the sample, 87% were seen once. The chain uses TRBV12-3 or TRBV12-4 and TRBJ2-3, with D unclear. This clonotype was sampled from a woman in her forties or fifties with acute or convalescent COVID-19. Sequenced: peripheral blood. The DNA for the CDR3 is TGTGCCAGCAGTTCTCGGTATACGCAGTATTTT. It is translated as CASSSRYTQYF.